This T cell receptor beta chain was retrieved from a study of beta chain features in type 1 diabetes. Study outcomes and limitations: Relative to healthy donors, patients appeared to have naive, central memory and Treg TCRB repertoires that were more similar.

Deletions cut 3 bases from V and 4 bases from J, with 16 bases between. Germline CDR1 reads SGHVS; CDR2 reads FQNEAQ. The CDR3 is 15 residues long. With regard to this clone: As yet, its antigen is unknown.

The investigators reverse transcribed all of the isolated RNA, so they sequenced expressed TCRB transcripts. Measured with immunoSEQ multiplex PCR; TCRdb has only the in-frame clones, and not every one. Found here are some 500,000 clones, roughly 10% of them singletons; the top ten hold 0.046%. Heparinised blood was drawn once per donor, averaging around 110 mL. Cells sorted by CD45RO/CCR7/CD25/CD127/CD95/CD27 comprised CD4+ naive, central memory, regulatory and stem cell-like memory cells. This TCR came from a woman between 18 and 30 years old in good health. The source material was naive CD4+ T cells from blood. The rearrangement uses TRBV7-8 and TRBJ2-7; D might be TRBD1 or TRBD2, each matching 5 bases. This CDR3 is CASSFRTTGLYEQYF. CDR3 DNA: TGTGCCAGCAGCTTTCGTACCACAGGACTGTACGAGCAGTACTTC. The entire variable domain, with the rest obtained from reference TRBV7-8 and TRBJ2-7, is as follows: GAGVSQSPRYKVAKRGQDVALRCDPISGHVSLFWYQQALGQGPEFLTYFQNEAQLDKSGLPSDRFFAERPEGSVSTLKIQRTQQEDSAVYLCASSFRTTGLYEQYFGPGTRLTVT.